Listed below are T cell receptor beta chains from one sample, sequenced in a study of preoperative IRX-2 immunotherapy in early breast cancer. Sequencing used immunoSEQ multiplex PCR; TCRdb keeps in-frame clones, though not all of them. The data contain tens of thousands of clones, about 68% of them singletons. This sample comprised lymph node tissue, obtained after IRX-2 immunotherapy. Source of these receptors: a human donor with breast cancer. CDR3s leave out the opening cysteine and the closing phenylalanine or tryptophan.

len,j_gene,v_gene,CDR3aa
16,TRBJ2-3,TRBV7-1,ASSPGLAGFPSTDTQY
14,TRBJ2-6,TRBV5-1,ASSRGQNSGANVLT
13,TRBJ1-1,TRBV6-8,ASSWRSGGNTEAF
14,TRBJ2-6,TRBV6-8,ASTFPKTGGANVLT
12,TRBJ2-7,TRBV11-3,ASSLGPSSYEQY
13,TRBJ2-2,TRBV11-3,ASSLSSTNTGELF
14,TRBJ1-4,TRBV15,ATSSITGTRGSRLF
16,TRBJ2-3,TRBV7-1,ASRGRVLTRYSTDTQY
11,TRBJ1-1,TRBV29-1,SVEKGFGTEAF
14,TRBJ1-5,TRBV11-3,ASSSGSRNSNQPQH
13,TRBJ2-7,TRBV6-8,AISVGSGRSYEQY
10,TRBJ1-4,TRBV10-3,AISESWEKLF
12,TRBJ1-1,TRBV7-8,ASSPRDKNTEAF
11,TRBJ2-7,TRBV6-8,ASSDGGIYEQY
13,TRBJ2-3,TRBV5-1,ASSLGSGSTDTQY
12,TRBJ1-1,TRBV18,ASLPGDMNTEAF
15,TRBJ1-5,TRBV6-8,ASSYARDRSSNQPQH